These 8 T cell receptor beta chains share one sample of origin, sequenced in a study of blood T cell repertoires in COVID-19. TCRdb's copy holds only in-frame clones and misses some; the assay was immunoSEQ multiplex PCR. The sample carries 230,000 or so clones, 88% recorded once. The sample consisted of PBMCs or T cells enriched from blood (not recorded which). Every receptor here comes from a woman younger than 45 who had recovered from COVID-19.

The chain joins TRBV6-2 or TRBV6-3 to TRBJ1-1, with 8 positions matching TRBD1. The length of the CDR3 is 14 residues. Trimming at V came to 7 bases and at J to 3 bases, leaving 7 bases not matched to a gene. Germline V gene sequence: CDR1 MNHEY, CDR2 SVGEGT. CDR3 loop: CASNPDRVYTEAFF. DNA of the CDR3: TGTGCCAGCAACCCGGACAGGGTGTACACTGAAGCTTTCTTT.

The chain combines TRBV4-3 with TRBJ2-1, with TRBD1 identical over 10 bases. With V trimmed by 3 bases and J by 7 bases, 9 bases remained unmatched. CDR3 length: 16 amino acids. Germline CDR1 and CDR2: LGHNA and YSLEER. The CDR3 coding sequence is TGCGCCAGCAGCCAGACGGTGACAGGGGGCGGAAATGAGCAGTTCTTC. Its translation is CASSQTVTGGGNEQFF.

The rearrangement joins TRBV16 to TRBJ1-2; D possibly corresponds to TRBD1 (6 bases). CDR1 and CDR2 (germline): KGHSY, FQNENV. This CDR3 comprises 13 residues. The V end lost 2 bases, the J end lost 8 bases, and 12 bases lay between the germline ends. The CDR3 sequence: CASSQGTGYGYTF. DNA of the CDR3: TGTGCCAGCAGCCAAGGCACAGGGTACGGCTACACCTTC.

The V call is TRBV7-2, the J call TRBJ1-5, with D maybe TRBD1 (6 bases). Germline V gene data show CDR1 as SGHTA and CDR2 as FQGNSA. The CDR3 has 16 amino acids. The V end was cut by 1 base, the J end by 3 bases, with 13 bases between. The CDR3 reads CASSLGGGAVNQPQHF. In DNA form, the CDR3 reads TGTGCCAGCAGCTTAGGTGGGGGCGCGGTCAATCAGCCCCAGCATTTT. Full variable domain (rest looked up from reference TRBV7-2 and TRBJ1-5): GAGVSQSPSNKVTEKGKDVELRCDPISGHTALYWYRQSLGQGLEFLIYFQGNSAPDKSGLPSDRFSAERTGGSVSTLTIQRTQQEDSAVYLCASSLGGGAVNQPQHFGDGTRLSIL.

The gene calls are TRBV5-6 and TRBJ1-3; 7 bases align to TRBD1. Germline-derived CDR1 and CDR2 are SGHDT and YYEEEE. Germline trimming cut 0 bases from V and 8 bases from J; bases unmatched to any gene: 5. The CDR3 sequence is 14 residues long. DNA for the CDR3: TGTGCCAGCAGCTTGGCACAGGGGATTGACACCATATATTTT. As protein: CASSLAQGIDTIYF.

The genes are TRBV7-2 and TRBJ2-5; no reliable D call. This CDR3 contains 13 residues. CDR1 SGHTA and CDR2 FQGNSA come from the germline V gene. V was trimmed by 6 bases and J by 4 bases, leaving 12 bases between them. CDR3 loop: CASSLTYLETQYF. CDR3 in DNA: TGTGCCAGCAGTTTGACATACCTAGAGACCCAGTACTTC. Using reference TRBV7-2 and TRBJ2-5 for the parts outside the CDR3, the full variable domain is GAGVSQSPSNKVTEKGKDVELRCDPISGHTALYWYRQSLGQGLEFLIYFQGNSAPDKSGLPSDRFSAERTGGSVSTLTIQRTQQEDSAVYLCASSLTYLETQYFGPGTRLLVL.

This sequence joins TRBV4-2 and TRBJ2-3; 15 bases match TRBD2. The germline V gene encodes CDR1 LGHNA and CDR2 YNFKEQ. Trimming at V came to 1 base and at J to 6 bases, leaving 5 bases not matched to a gene. The CDR3 is 17 amino acids. This CDR3 reads CASSQGGLAGGPDTQYF. The CDR3 nucleotides read TGTGCCAGCAGCCAAGGGGGACTAGCGGGGGGACCGGATACGCAGTATTTT.

The J gene is TRBJ2-5, the V gene TRBV7-9, with 7 bases lining up with TRBD1. Germline V gene sequence: CDR1 SEHNR, CDR2 FQNEAQ (reference sequence). The CDR3 has 14 amino acids. With 5 bases clipped from V and 5 bases from J, the junction kept 8 bases outside the gene matches. In DNA, the CDR3 is TGTGCCAGCAGCCTACAGGGGCTAGAGGAGACCCAGTACTTC. Amino acid sequence: CASSLQGLEETQYF. The variable domain in full, with the rest retrieved from reference TRBV7-9 and TRBJ2-5, is DTGVSQNPRHKITKRGQNVTFRCDPISEHNRLYWYRQTLGQGPEFLTYFQNEAQLEKSRLLSDRFSAERPKGSFSTLEIQRTEQGDSAMYLCASSLQGLEETQYFGPGTRLLVL.